This T cell receptor (beta chain) was recorded in a study of breast tumors, draining lymph nodes, adjacent tissues. General study findings and limits: Findings are consistent with lymph node origin and intratumoral expansion of most tumor T cells. Tumor T cell lymph node origin was a supported hypothesis, not proven. Tumors had less TCR diversity than lymph nodes, more than nontumor tissue. Luminal-like breast cancer showed significantly greater tumor-nontumor repertoire similarity than basal-like breast cancer did.

Germline V gene data show CDR1 as DFQATT and CDR2 as SNEGSKA (reference sequence). CDR3 size: 12 residues. V lost 3 bases, J lost 4 bases, and 4 bases lay in between. TCRdb redid the calling of the multiplex PCR reads with MiXCR, one entry per CDR3 protein. The sample includes nearly 110,000 distinct CDR3 sequences, approximately 28% of them seen just once. This clonotype was seen many times. No antigen is known for it. Samples came from axillary lymph nodes draining the breast cancer. This clonotype was sampled from a female donor with breast cancer. Some clones in this sample may be carry-over from other donors' samples. The V call is TRBV20-1, the J call TRBJ1-6; D gene unclear. Sequencing was done on a sample of axillary lymph node tissue. The chain's CDR3 is CSASAYNSPLHF. The CDR3 DNA reads as TGCAGTGCTAGTGCTTATAATTCACCCCTCCACTTT.